A selection of T cell receptor beta chains follows, all from one sample in a study of T cell responses to AZD1222 COVID-19 vaccine. Data came from immunoSEQ multiplex PCR; TCRdb stores just in-frame clones and leaves some out. Here the sample spans about 96,000 clones, approximately 87% being singletons. Material: peripheral blood, obtained on day 0 of AZD1222 vaccination. Receptors were obtained from an adult in good health. Both conserved end residues are part of each CDR3. Fields, in order: D gene, V gene, J gene, clone size, CDR3 protein, CDR3 DNA. D genes are given only for firm matches. Some rows mark clone size as missing; the rest say once, few, many or name a class of expanded clone.

d_gene: TRBD2
v_gene: TRBV5-1
j_gene: TRBJ2-3
abundance: .
CDR3aa: CASSSGLAGITDTQYF
CDR3nt: TGCGCCAGCAGCTCTGGACTAGCGGGTATCACAGATACGCAGTATTTT

d_gene: .
v_gene: TRBV28
j_gene: TRBJ1-5
abundance: .
CDR3aa: CATITGLNQPQHF
CDR3nt: TGTGCCACCATAACAGGGCTCAATCAGCCCCAGCATTTT

d_gene: TRBD2
v_gene: TRBV25-1
j_gene: TRBJ2-7
abundance: once
CDR3aa: CASSDLGTSGRYEQYF
CDR3nt: TGTGCCAGCAGTGATCTAGGGACTAGCGGGCGATACGAGCAGTACTTC

d_gene: TRBD2
v_gene: TRBV24-1
j_gene: TRBJ2-3
abundance: .
CDR3aa: CATSDEAGGRPDTQYF
CDR3nt: TGTGCCACCAGTGATGAGGCGGGCGGGAGGCCAGATACGCAGTATTTT

d_gene: .
v_gene: TRBV4-2
j_gene: TRBJ2-1
abundance: .
CDR3aa: CASSQRWATTGYSYNEQFF
CDR3nt: TGTGCCAGCAGCCAACGTTGGGCTACGACGGGGTACTCCTACAATGAGCAGTTCTTC

d_gene: TRBD1
v_gene: TRBV28
j_gene: TRBJ1-2
abundance: .
CDR3aa: CASSLDRAVGYGYTF
CDR3nt: TGTGCCAGCAGCCTTGACAGGGCGGTAGGCTATGGCTACACCTTC

d_gene: .
v_gene: TRBV11-2
j_gene: TRBJ2-5
abundance: .
CDR3aa: CASSPPGGRETQYF
CDR3nt: TGTGCCAGCAGCCCCCCCGGAGGGCGGGAGACCCAGTACTTC

d_gene: TRBD2
v_gene: TRBV27
j_gene: TRBJ2-7
abundance: .
CDR3aa: CASSPARGLGREQYF
CDR3nt: TGTGCCAGCAGTCCCGCCCGGGGACTAGGGAGGGAGCAGTACTTC

d_gene: TRBD1
v_gene: TRBV6-2/TRBV6-3
j_gene: TRBJ1-1
abundance: .
CDR3aa: CASSYPGQGFAMNTEAFF
CDR3nt: TGTGCCAGCAGTTACCCGGGACAGGGGTTCGCTATGAACACTGAAGCTTTCTTT

d_gene: TRBD1
v_gene: TRBV7-9
j_gene: TRBJ1-1
abundance: few
CDR3aa: CASRISGGNTEAFF
CDR3nt: TGTGCCAGCAGGATATCAGGGGGTAACACTGAAGCTTTCTTT

d_gene: .
v_gene: TRBV2
j_gene: TRBJ1-4
abundance: .
CDR3aa: CASGSGTKEKLFF
CDR3nt: TGTGCCAGCGGCTCGGGGACAAAGGAAAAACTGTTTTTT

d_gene: .
v_gene: TRBV9
j_gene: TRBJ1-1
abundance: .
CDR3aa: CASSVDGTANTEAFF
CDR3nt: TGTGCCAGCAGCGTGGACGGGACGGCGAACACTGAAGCTTTCTTT

d_gene: .
v_gene: TRBV4-1
j_gene: TRBJ1-2
abundance: .
CDR3aa: CASSESSVWGGYTF
CDR3nt: TGCGCCAGCAGCGAATCCTCCGTTTGGGGGGGCTACACCTTC

d_gene: TRBD1
v_gene: TRBV4-3
j_gene: TRBJ2-1
abundance: .
CDR3aa: CASSRRRTGGNEQFF
CDR3nt: TGCGCCAGCAGCCGCAGACGGACAGGGGGAAATGAGCAGTTCTTC

d_gene: .
v_gene: TRBV7-3
j_gene: TRBJ2-3
abundance: .
CDR3aa: CASKASPGTDTQYF
CDR3nt: TGTGCCAGCAAGGCTAGCCCCGGCACAGATACGCAGTATTTT

d_gene: .
v_gene: TRBV9
j_gene: TRBJ1-1
abundance: .
CDR3aa: CASSSSRGTEAFF
CDR3nt: TGTGCCAGCAGCTCGAGTCGGGGCACTGAAGCTTTCTTT

d_gene: TRBD2
v_gene: TRBV7-2
j_gene: TRBJ2-2
abundance: .
CDR3aa: CASSLRTRSTGELFF
CDR3nt: TGTGCCAGCAGCCTTCGGACTAGAAGTACCGGGGAGCTGTTTTTT

d_gene: .
v_gene: TRBV27
j_gene: TRBJ2-7
abundance: few
CDR3aa: CASSSFRSSYEQYF
CDR3nt: TGTGCCAGCAGTTCCTTCAGGAGCTCCTACGAGCAGTACTTC

d_gene: .
v_gene: TRBV7-2
j_gene: TRBJ1-1
abundance: .
CDR3aa: CASSLVVGRTEAFF
CDR3nt: TGTGCCAGCAGCTTAGTAGTGGGGCGCACTGAAGCTTTCTTT

d_gene: TRBD1
v_gene: TRBV5-4
j_gene: TRBJ2-7
abundance: .
CDR3aa: CASSLDSGTGGYEQYF
CDR3nt: TGTGCCAGCAGCTTAGATAGTGGGACAGGAGGCTACGAGCAGTACTTC

d_gene: .
v_gene: TRBV4-2
j_gene: TRBJ1-1
abundance: .
CDR3aa: CASSPGQVGTEAFF
CDR3nt: TGTGCCAGCAGCCCTGGGCAGGTGGGGACTGAAGCTTTCTTT

d_gene: .
v_gene: TRBV18
j_gene: TRBJ2-2
abundance: .
CDR3aa: CASSSRRNRENTGELFF
CDR3nt: TGTGCCAGCTCATCTAGGCGGAACAGGGAAAACACCGGGGAGCTGTTTTTT

d_gene: TRBD1
v_gene: TRBV13
j_gene: TRBJ1-2
abundance: .
CDR3aa: CASSLGDRVAYGYTF
CDR3nt: TGTGCCAGCAGCTTAGGGGACAGGGTTGCCTATGGCTACACCTTC

d_gene: .
v_gene: TRBV30
j_gene: TRBJ1-1
abundance: .
CDR3aa: CAWSTQGSTEAFF
CDR3nt: TGTGCCTGGAGTACTCAGGGGAGCACTGAAGCTTTCTTT

d_gene: .
v_gene: TRBV5-4
j_gene: TRBJ2-7
abundance: .
CDR3aa: CASSQTQFGEQYF
CDR3nt: TGTGCCAGCAGCCAAACCCAGTTCGGGGAGCAGTACTTC

d_gene: .
v_gene: TRBV10-3
j_gene: TRBJ2-7
abundance: .
CDR3aa: CAISVRSYEQYF
CDR3nt: TGTGCCATCAGTGTCAGATCCTACGAGCAGTACTTC

d_gene: .
v_gene: TRBV28
j_gene: TRBJ2-7
abundance: .
CDR3aa: CASSDPGQRNYEQYF
CDR3nt: TGTGCCAGTTCTGACCCGGGACAAAGGAACTACGAGCAGTACTTC

d_gene: .
v_gene: TRBV2
j_gene: TRBJ2-7
abundance: few
CDR3aa: CASTDNYEQYF
CDR3nt: TGTGCCAGCACCGACAATTACGAGCAGTACTTC

d_gene: .
v_gene: TRBV7-9
j_gene: TRBJ2-7
abundance: .
CDR3aa: CASGDGSYEQYF
CDR3nt: TGTGCCTCCGGGGACGGCTCCTACGAGCAGTACTTC

d_gene: .
v_gene: TRBV30
j_gene: TRBJ1-5
abundance: .
CDR3aa: CAWRYKLGDNQPQHF
CDR3nt: TGTGCCTGGAGGTATAAATTAGGTGACAATCAGCCCCAGCATTTT

d_gene: .
v_gene: TRBV6-5
j_gene: TRBJ1-2
abundance: .
CDR3aa: CASSYSQQGEGYTF
CDR3nt: TGTGCCAGCAGTTACTCCCAACAGGGTGAGGGCTACACCTTC

d_gene: .
v_gene: TRBV7-2
j_gene: TRBJ1-6
abundance: .
CDR3aa: CASSLAQQNSPLHF
CDR3nt: TGTGCCAGCAGCTTAGCCCAACAAAATTCACCCCTCCACTTT

d_gene: .
v_gene: TRBV28
j_gene: TRBJ2-1
abundance: .
CDR3aa: CASRSTDSYNEQFF
CDR3nt: TGTGCCAGCAGGTCGACGGACTCCTACAATGAGCAGTTCTTC

d_gene: TRBD1
v_gene: TRBV2
j_gene: TRBJ2-2
abundance: .
CDR3aa: CASTGGVMDRGRHTGELFF
CDR3nt: TGTGCCAGCACCGGTGGAGTTATGGACAGGGGTCGACACACCGGGGAGCTGTTTTTT

d_gene: .
v_gene: TRBV4-3
j_gene: TRBJ2-1
abundance: .
CDR3aa: CASSQEGVAGEQFF
CDR3nt: TGCGCCAGCAGCCAAGAGGGGGTCGCGGGTGAGCAGTTCTTC

d_gene: .
v_gene: TRBV19
j_gene: TRBJ2-7
abundance: once
CDR3aa: CASSFSGYEQYF
CDR3nt: TGTGCCAGTAGTTTTTCGGGCTACGAGCAGTACTTC

d_gene: .
v_gene: TRBV6-2/TRBV6-3
j_gene: TRBJ2-2
abundance: .
CDR3aa: CASSLWGGAVTGELFF
CDR3nt: TGTGCCAGCAGTCTTTGGGGCGGCGCCGTCACCGGGGAGCTGTTTTTT

d_gene: TRBD2
v_gene: TRBV30
j_gene: TRBJ2-5
abundance: .
CDR3aa: CAWRRTSGSQETQYF
CDR3nt: TGTGCCTGGAGACGGACTAGCGGGAGTCAAGAGACCCAGTACTTC

d_gene: .
v_gene: TRBV4-3
j_gene: TRBJ1-3
abundance: .
CDR3aa: CASSQEAQGTGNTIYF
CDR3nt: TGCGCCAGCAGCCAAGAAGCGCAGGGGACTGGAAACACCATATATTTT

d_gene: .
v_gene: TRBV7-3
j_gene: TRBJ2-1
abundance: .
CDR3aa: CASSLQRSSYNEQFF
CDR3nt: TGTGCCAGCAGCTTACAAAGGAGCTCCTACAATGAGCAGTTCTTC

d_gene: TRBD2
v_gene: TRBV7-2
j_gene: TRBJ2-3
abundance: .
CDR3aa: CASSFSSGSTDTQYF
CDR3nt: TGTGCCAGCAGCTTTTCTAGCGGGAGTACAGATACGCAGTATTTT

d_gene: TRBD2
v_gene: TRBV7-3
j_gene: TRBJ2-1
abundance: few
CDR3aa: CASSTGTSALNEQFF
CDR3nt: TGTGCCAGCAGCACGGGGACTAGCGCTCTAAATGAGCAGTTCTTC

d_gene: .
v_gene: TRBV7-8
j_gene: TRBJ2-7
abundance: .
CDR3aa: CASSPTGTFTYEQYF
CDR3nt: TGTGCCAGCAGCCCGACCGGGACTTTTACCTACGAGCAGTACTTC

d_gene: .
v_gene: TRBV21-1
j_gene: TRBJ2-2
abundance: .
CDR3aa: CASSKSCSGELFF
CDR3nt: TGTGCCAGCAGCAAATCTTGTTCCGGGGAGCTGTTTTTT

d_gene: .
v_gene: TRBV30
j_gene: TRBJ2-7
abundance: .
CDR3aa: CAWSVQGLEAYEQYF
CDR3nt: TGTGCCTGGAGTGTTCAAGGCCTAGAGGCCTACGAGCAGTACTTC

d_gene: .
v_gene: TRBV30
j_gene: TRBJ1-3
abundance: .
CDR3aa: CASLRGGNTIYF
CDR3nt: TGTGCCTCCTTAAGGGGAGGAAACACCATATATTTT

d_gene: .
v_gene: TRBV7-2
j_gene: TRBJ2-5
abundance: .
CDR3aa: CASSAGSSRETQYF
CDR3nt: TGTGCCAGCAGCGCCGGGAGCAGCCGGGAGACCCAGTACTTC

d_gene: .
v_gene: TRBV7-9
j_gene: TRBJ2-1
abundance: few
CDR3aa: CASSHRQYNEQFF
CDR3nt: TGTGCCAGCAGCCATAGACAGTACAATGAGCAGTTCTTC

d_gene: .
v_gene: TRBV3-1/TRBV3-2
j_gene: TRBJ2-4
abundance: .
CDR3aa: CASSQGIAKNIQYF
CDR3nt: TGTGCCAGCAGCCAAGGTATAGCCAAAAACATTCAGTACTTC

d_gene: TRBD1
v_gene: TRBV14
j_gene: TRBJ2-3
abundance: .
CDR3aa: CASSHKTGWRDTQYF
CDR3nt: TGTGCCAGCAGCCATAAGACAGGGTGGAGAGATACGCAGTATTTT